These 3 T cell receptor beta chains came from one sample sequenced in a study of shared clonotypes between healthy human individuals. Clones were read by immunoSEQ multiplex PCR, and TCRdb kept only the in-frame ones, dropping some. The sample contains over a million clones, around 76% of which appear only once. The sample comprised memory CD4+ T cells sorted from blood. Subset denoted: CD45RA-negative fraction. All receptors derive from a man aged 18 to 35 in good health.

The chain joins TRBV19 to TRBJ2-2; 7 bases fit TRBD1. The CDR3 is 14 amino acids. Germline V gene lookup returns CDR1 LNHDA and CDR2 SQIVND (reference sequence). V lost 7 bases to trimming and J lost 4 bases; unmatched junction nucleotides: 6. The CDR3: CASTRQGTTGELFF. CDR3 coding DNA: TGTGCCAGTACGCGACAGGGTACCACCGGGGAGCTGTTTTTT.

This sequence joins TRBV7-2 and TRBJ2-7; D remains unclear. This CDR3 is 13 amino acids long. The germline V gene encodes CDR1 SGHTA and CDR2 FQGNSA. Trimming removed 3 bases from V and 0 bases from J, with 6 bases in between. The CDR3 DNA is TGTGCCAGCAGCTTGCAAAGCTCCTACGAGCAGTACTTC. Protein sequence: CASSLQSSYEQYF.

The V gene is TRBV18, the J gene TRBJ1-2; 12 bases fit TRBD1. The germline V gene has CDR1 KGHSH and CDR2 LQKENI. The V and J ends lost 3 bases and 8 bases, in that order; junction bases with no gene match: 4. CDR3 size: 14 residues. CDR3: CASSPGQGAKGYTF. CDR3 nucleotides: TGTGCCAGCTCACCGGGACAGGGGGCTAAAGGCTACACCTTC.